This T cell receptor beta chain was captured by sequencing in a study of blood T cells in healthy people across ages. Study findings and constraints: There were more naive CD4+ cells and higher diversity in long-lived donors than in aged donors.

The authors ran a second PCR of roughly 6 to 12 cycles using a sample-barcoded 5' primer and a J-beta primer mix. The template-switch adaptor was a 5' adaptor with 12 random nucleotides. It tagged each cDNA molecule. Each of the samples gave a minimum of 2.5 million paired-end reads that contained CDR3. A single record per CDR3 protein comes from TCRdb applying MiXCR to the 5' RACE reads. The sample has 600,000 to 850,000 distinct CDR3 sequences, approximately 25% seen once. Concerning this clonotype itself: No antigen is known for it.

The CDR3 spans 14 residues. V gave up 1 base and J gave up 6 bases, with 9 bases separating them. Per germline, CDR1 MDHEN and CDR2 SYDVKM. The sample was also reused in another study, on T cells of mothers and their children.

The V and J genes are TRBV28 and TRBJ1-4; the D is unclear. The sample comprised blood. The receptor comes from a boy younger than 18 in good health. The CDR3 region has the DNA TGTGCCAGCAGTTTATCGGGTTTCGATGAAAAACTGTTTTTT. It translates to CASSLSGFDEKLFF.